These 15 T cell receptor beta chains were sequenced from one sample in a study of T cell responses to AZD1222 COVID-19 vaccine. Data came from immunoSEQ multiplex PCR; TCRdb stores just in-frame clones and leaves some out. The data show about 110,000 clones, 75% to 95% seen once. The material was peripheral blood, obtained 28 days after the second AZD1222 dose. These receptors came from an adult who received the AZD1222 COVID-19 vaccine.

The chain recombines TRBV14 with TRBJ1-4; 7 nucleotides match TRBD1. V shed 5 bases, J shed 4 bases, and the junction held 10 bases outside the gene matches. This CDR3 is built from 16 residues. Germline lookup yields CDR1 SGHDN and CDR2 FVKESK. CDR3 nucleotide sequence: TGTGCCAGCAGCTGGGGAGCCGGGACAGTTAATGAAAAACTGTTTTTT. Its protein is CASSWGAGTVNEKLFF. The whole variable domain, filled in from reference TRBV14 and TRBJ1-4, reads EAGVTQFPSHSVIEKGQTVTLRCDPISGHDNLYWYRRVMGKEIKFLLHFVKESKQDESGMPNNRFLAERTGGTYSTLKVQPAELEDSGVYFCASSWGAGTVNEKLFFGSGTQLSVL.

The chain links TRBV5-1 to TRBJ1-6, with 8 bases matching TRBD1. J was trimmed by 9 bases and V by 2 bases; bases with no gene match: 7. The CDR3 runs 15 residues. The germline V gene has CDR1 SGHRS and CDR2 YFSETQ. This CDR3 is CASSLSTGERSPLHF. CDR3 in DNA: TGCGCCAGCAGCTTATCGACAGGGGAGCGTTCACCCCTCCACTTT.

This chain connects TRBV5-6 to TRBJ1-6; the D is unclear. Between the trimmed V and J ends, which lost 0 bases and 0 bases, there was a span of 10 bases. In germline, CDR1 is SGHDT, CDR2 YYEEEE. CDR3 size: 17 residues. The CDR3 is CASSLAGYSSYNSPLHF. CDR3 nucleotide sequence: TGTGCCAGCAGCTTGGCCGGTTATAGCTCCTATAATTCACCCCTCCACTTT. The full variable domain, completed using reference TRBV5-6 and TRBJ1-6, is DAGVTQSPTHLIKTRGQQVTLRCSPKSGHDTVSWYQQALGQGPQFIFQYYEEEERQRGNFPDRFSGHQFPNYSSELNVNALLLGDSALYLCASSLAGYSSYNSPLHFGNGTRLTVT.

J is TRBJ2-7 and V is TRBV7-2; TRBD2 might be the D (6 bases). This CDR3 contains 15 residues. The germline V gene has CDR1 SGHTA and CDR2 FQGNSA. The V end lost 4 bases, the J end lost 2 bases, and 15 bases lay between the germline ends. The CDR3 sequence is CASSSLISGPYEQYF. The CDR3 region has the DNA TGTGCCAGCAGCTCATTAATTAGCGGACCCTACGAGCAGTACTTC.

J is TRBJ1-2 and V is TRBV9; 7 bases align to TRBD1. Germline values: CDR1 SGDLS, CDR2 YYNGEE. This CDR3 comprises 13 residues. V trimming: 2 bases; J trimming: 5 bases; junction bases outside the gene matches: 3. The CDR3 region is CASSVETGYGYTF. The CDR3 DNA is TGTGCCAGCAGCGTGGAGACAGGGTATGGCTACACCTTC.

This clone was recorded a few times. The chain is built from TRBV6-1 and TRBJ1-3; weak D call: TRBD1 (5 bases). V was pared by 1 base and J by 7 bases, with 14 bases between. CDR1 is MNHNS, CDR2 SASEGT, per germline. CDR3 length: 15 amino acids. CDR3: CASSEGVGLGNTIYF. The CDR3 region has the DNA TGTGCCAGCAGTGAAGGTGTGGGGCTAGGTAACACCATATATTTT.

This clone appeared a few times. The rearrangement uses TRBV2 and TRBJ2-7; D ambiguous. V lost 3 bases to trimming and J lost 3 bases, with 15 bases between them. This CDR3 is built from 15 residues. CDR1 is SNHLY and CDR2 is FYNNEI in the germline V gene. This chain's CDR3 is CASSDRVGIDYEQYF. The CDR3 DNA is TGTGCCAGCAGTGATCGGGTGGGTATCGACTACGAGCAGTACTTC. Using reference TRBV2 and TRBJ2-7 for the parts outside the CDR3, the full variable domain is EPEVTQTPSHQVTQMGQEVILRCVPISNHLYFYWYRQILGQKVEFLVSFYNNEISEKSEIFDDQFSVERPDGSNFTLKIRSTKLEDSAMYFCASSDRVGIDYEQYFGPGTRLTVT.

The gene calls are TRBV19 and TRBJ2-2; D gene ambiguous. The germline V gene has CDR1 LNHDA and CDR2 SQIVND (reference sequence). Trimming removed 6 bases from V and 3 bases from J, with 8 bases in between. This CDR3 is 13 amino acids long. The CDR3 is CASSLLDTGELFF. The CDR3 bases are TGTGCCAGTAGCCTCTTGGACACCGGGGAGCTGTTTTTT.

V gene TRBV24-1 combines with J gene TRBJ2-3; possibly TRBD2 for D (6 bases). Germline V gene lookup returns CDR1 KGHDR and CDR2 SFDVKD. V shed 1 base and J shed 6 bases, with 13 bases lying between them. The CDR3 has 15 amino acids. The DNA of the CDR3 is TGTGCCACCAGTGATTTCGGAGCAGGGAGGGATACGCAGTATTTT. Translating it yields CATSDFGAGRDTQYF.

This chain connects TRBV4-2 to TRBJ2-3; 15 bases line up with TRBD2. The germline gives CDR1 LGHNA, CDR2 YNFKEQ. V was pared by 4 bases and J by 5 bases, with 4 bases of the junction left unmatched. The CDR3 is made up of 16 amino acids. DNA for the CDR3: TGTGCCAGCAGCCGGACTAGCGGGGGGGCCCAAGATACGCAGTATTTT. Translating gives CASSRTSGGAQDTQYF.

V usage is TRBV6-4 and J usage is TRBJ2-1; possible D gene TRBD2, 6 bases. The ends were cut back, 0 bases at V and 6 bases at J, with 12 bases in the middle. The CDR3 extends over 15 amino acids. Germline loops: CDR1 MRHNA, CDR2 SNTAGT. As DNA, the CDR3 is TGTGCCAGCAGTGACTCCCTCTCCGGGGGCAATGAGCAGTTCTTC. Amino acid sequence: CASSDSLSGGNEQFF.

V and J are TRBV2 and TRBJ1-1, with 8 bases matching TRBD1. The length of the CDR3 is 17 residues. V was pared by 5 bases and J by 1 base, with 12 bases of the junction left unmatched. Germline V gives CDR1 SNHLY, CDR2 FYNNEI. CDR3 region: CASSSGTGDVSNTEAFF. The CDR3 DNA reads TGTGCCAGCAGTTCCGGGACAGGCGATGTGTCGAACACTGAAGCTTTCTTT. Supplemented by reference TRBV2 and TRBJ1-1, the full variable domain reads EPEVTQTPSHQVTQMGQEVILRCVPISNHLYFYWYRQILGQKVEFLVSFYNNEISEKSEIFDDQFSVERPDGSNFTLKIRSTKLEDSAMYFCASSSGTGDVSNTEAFFGQGTRLTVV.

The chain couples TRBV5-6 to TRBJ2-7; TRBD1 is a possible D gene (6 bases). From germline, CDR1 is SGHDT and CDR2 YYEEEE. The length of the CDR3 is 12 residues. Trimming removed 9 bases from V and 1 base from J, with 11 bases in between. As DNA, the CDR3 is TGTGCCACCGGACAGTTGTCCTACGAGCAGTACTTC. Translation: CATGQLSYEQYF.

The rearrangement joins TRBV13 to TRBJ2-1, with 10 bases that match TRBD2. With V trimmed by 5 bases and J by 7 bases, 11 bases remained unmatched. There are 16 residues in the CDR3. The V gene's germline CDR1 is PRHDT and CDR2 FYEKMQ (reference sequence). This CDR3 reads CASSPSSGSYGNEQFF. In DNA form, the CDR3 reads TGTGCCAGCAGCCCGTCTAGCGGGAGTTATGGAAATGAGCAGTTCTTC.

This rearrangement joins TRBV19 to TRBJ1-5; D is ambiguous. The CDR3 totals 13 residues. Germline V gene lookup returns CDR1 LNHDA and CDR2 SQIVND (reference sequence). The V and J ends lost 4 bases and 4 bases respectively, with 8 bases between them. The CDR3, as DNA: TGTGCCAGTAGTACAGACGGTAATCAGCCCCAGCATTTT. This encodes CASSTDGNQPQHF.